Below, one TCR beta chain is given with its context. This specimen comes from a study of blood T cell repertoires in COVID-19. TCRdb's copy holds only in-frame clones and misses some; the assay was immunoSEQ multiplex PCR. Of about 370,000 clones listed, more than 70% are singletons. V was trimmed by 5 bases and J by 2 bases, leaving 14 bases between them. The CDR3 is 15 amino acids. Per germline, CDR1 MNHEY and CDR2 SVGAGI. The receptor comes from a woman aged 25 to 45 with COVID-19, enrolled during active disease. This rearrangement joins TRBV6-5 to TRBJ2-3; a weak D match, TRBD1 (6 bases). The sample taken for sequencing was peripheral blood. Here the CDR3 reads CASSPGARPTDTQYF. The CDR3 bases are TGTGCCAGCAGTCCAGGGGCTCGCCCCACAGATACGCAGTATTTT.